This T cell receptor (beta chain) stems from a study of radiation and T cells in renal cell carcinoma. Study-level background: Nephrectomy followed 15 Gy stereotactic body radiation by 4 weeks. Study-level points and caveats: In blood, top tumor clones expanded by 2 weeks, shrinking by 4.

V shed 1 base and J shed 0 bases, with 10 bases lying between them. There are 16 residues in the CDR3. The germline V gene encodes CDR1 SGHRS and CDR2 YFSETQ. Worth noting for this clone: Its antigen is not known.

Time point specified: blood 2 weeks post-SBRT. This sample's treatment: 15 Gy SBRT to primary tumor, nephrectomy 4 weeks later. Blood was sampled at baseline, 2 weeks and 4 weeks after SBRT. Produced via immunoSEQ multiplex PCR; TCRdb's table is partial and in-frame only. The data hold some 120,000 clones, with approximately 78% observed a single time. This sequence was found in a woman in her sixties with renal cell carcinoma. This chain uses TRBV5-1 with TRBJ1-4; D gene uncertain. The specimen comprised blood, sampled from a patient whose treatment included radiotherapy and nephrectomy. The CDR3 region has the DNA TGCGCCAGCAGCTTGCAGGCGGCCTCAACTAATGAAAAACTGTTTTTT. Translated: CASSLQAASTNEKLFF.